This T cell receptor beta chain derives from a study of control samples from healthy donors and cancer patients. Germline V CDR1 and CDR2: LNHDA, SQIVND (reference sequence). V was clipped by 5 bases and J by 2 bases; unmatched bases: 9. The CDR3 is 16 residues long. Sequencing was performed with immunoSEQ multiplex PCR; in TCRdb, only in-frame clones are kept and a portion is missing. The sample carries 100,000 to 150,000 clones, around 96% recorded once. J is TRBJ2-1 and V is TRBV19; 7 bases agree with TRBD1. What was sequenced was blood. The TCR originated in a man between 25 and 39 years old in good health. CDR3: CASSPQTTGAYNEQFF. The CDR3 region has the DNA TGTGCCAGTAGTCCGCAGACCACAGGGGCCTACAATGAGCAGTTCTTC.